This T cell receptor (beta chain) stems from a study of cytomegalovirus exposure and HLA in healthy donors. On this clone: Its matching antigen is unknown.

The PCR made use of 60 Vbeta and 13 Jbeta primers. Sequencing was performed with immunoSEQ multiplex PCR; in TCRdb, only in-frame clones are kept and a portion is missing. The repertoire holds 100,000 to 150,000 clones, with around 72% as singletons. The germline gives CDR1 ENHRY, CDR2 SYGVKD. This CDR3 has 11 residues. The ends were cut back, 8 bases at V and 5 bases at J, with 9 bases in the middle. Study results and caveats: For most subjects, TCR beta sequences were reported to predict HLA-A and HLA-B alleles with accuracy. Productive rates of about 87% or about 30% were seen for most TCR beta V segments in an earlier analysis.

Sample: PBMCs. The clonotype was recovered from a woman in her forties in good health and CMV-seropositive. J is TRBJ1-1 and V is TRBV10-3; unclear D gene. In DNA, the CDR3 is TGTGCCATCTCGGAGGGAACTGAAGCTTTCTTT. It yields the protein CAISEGTEAFF.